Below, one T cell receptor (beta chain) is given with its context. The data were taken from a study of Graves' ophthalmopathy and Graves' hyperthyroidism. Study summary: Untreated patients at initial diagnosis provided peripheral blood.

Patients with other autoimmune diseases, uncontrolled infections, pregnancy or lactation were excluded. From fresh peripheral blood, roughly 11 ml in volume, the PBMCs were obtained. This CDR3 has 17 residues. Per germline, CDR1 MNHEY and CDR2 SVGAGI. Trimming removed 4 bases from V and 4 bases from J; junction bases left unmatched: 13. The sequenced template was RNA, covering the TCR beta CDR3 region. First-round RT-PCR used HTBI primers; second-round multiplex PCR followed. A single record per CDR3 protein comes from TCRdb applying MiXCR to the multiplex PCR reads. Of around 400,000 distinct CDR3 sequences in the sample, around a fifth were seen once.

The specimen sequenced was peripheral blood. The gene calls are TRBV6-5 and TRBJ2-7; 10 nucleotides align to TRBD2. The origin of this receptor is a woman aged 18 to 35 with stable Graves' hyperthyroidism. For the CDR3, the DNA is TGTGCCAGCAGTTTTCTCCCCCTCACTAGCGGGATTTACGAGCAGTACTTC. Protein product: CASSFLPLTSGIYEQYF.